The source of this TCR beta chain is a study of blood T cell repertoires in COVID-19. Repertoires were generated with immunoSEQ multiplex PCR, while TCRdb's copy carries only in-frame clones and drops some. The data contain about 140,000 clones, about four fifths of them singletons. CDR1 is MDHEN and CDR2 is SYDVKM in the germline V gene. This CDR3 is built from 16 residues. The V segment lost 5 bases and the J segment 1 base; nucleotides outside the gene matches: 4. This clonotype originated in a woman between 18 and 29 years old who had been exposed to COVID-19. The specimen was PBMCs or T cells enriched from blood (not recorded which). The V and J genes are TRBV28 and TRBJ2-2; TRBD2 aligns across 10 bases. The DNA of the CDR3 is TGTGCCAGCAGTCTTCGGACTAGCGGGAACACCGGGGAGCTGTTTTTT. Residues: CASSLRTSGNTGELFF.